This T cell receptor (beta chain) comes out of a study of cytomegalovirus exposure and HLA in healthy donors. A note on this clone: Within the sample, other DNA sequences also encode this same CDR3.

The primer mix had 60 Vbeta and 13 Jbeta primers. Measured with immunoSEQ multiplex PCR; TCRdb has only the in-frame clones, and not every one. The table has fewer than 180,000 clones, 75% to 85% seen once. From germline, CDR1 is LNHDA and CDR2 SQIVND (reference sequence). The CDR3 has 13 residues. The V gene lost 1 base and the J gene lost 3 bases, with 7 bases spanning the gap. The sequenced sample consisted of PBMCs. The sequence derives from a man between 50 and 59 years old in good health and CMV-seropositive. This sequence joins TRBV19 and TRBJ2-7; D gene ambiguous. The CDR3 nucleotides are TGTGCCAGTAGTATAGGGCGGAGCTACGAGCAGTACTTC. Its protein product is CASSIGRSYEQYF. Complete variable domain (other parts from reference TRBV19 and TRBJ2-7): DGGITQSPKYLFRKEGQNVTLSCEQNLNHDAMYWYRQDPGQGLRLIYYSQIVNDFQKGDIAEGYSVSREKKESFPLTVTSAQKNPTAFYLCASSIGRSYEQYFGPGTRLTVT.